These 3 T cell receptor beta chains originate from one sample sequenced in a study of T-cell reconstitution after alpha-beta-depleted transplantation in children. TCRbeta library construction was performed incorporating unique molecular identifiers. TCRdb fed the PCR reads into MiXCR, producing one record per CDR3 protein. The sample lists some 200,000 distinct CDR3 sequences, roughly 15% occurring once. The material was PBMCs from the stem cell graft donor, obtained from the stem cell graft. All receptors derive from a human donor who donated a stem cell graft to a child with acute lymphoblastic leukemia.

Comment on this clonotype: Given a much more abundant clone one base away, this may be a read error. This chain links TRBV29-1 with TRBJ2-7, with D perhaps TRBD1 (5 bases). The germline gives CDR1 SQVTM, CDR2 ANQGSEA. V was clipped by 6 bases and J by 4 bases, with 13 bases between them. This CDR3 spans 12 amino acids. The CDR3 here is CSVGRTKYEQYF. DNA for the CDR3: TGCAGCGTGGGGCGGACAAAGTACGAGCAGTACTTC.

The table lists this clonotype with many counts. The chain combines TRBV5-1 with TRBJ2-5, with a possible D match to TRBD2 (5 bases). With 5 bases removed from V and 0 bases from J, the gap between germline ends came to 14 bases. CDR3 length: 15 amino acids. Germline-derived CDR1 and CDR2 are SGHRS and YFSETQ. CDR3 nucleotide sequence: TGCGCCAGCAGACTTAGAGGGAACCACCAAGAGACCCAGTACTTC. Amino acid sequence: CASRLRGNHQETQYF. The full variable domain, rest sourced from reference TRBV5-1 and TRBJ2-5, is KAGVTQTPRYLIKTRGQQVTLSCSPISGHRSVSWYQQTPGQGLQFLFEYFSETQRNKGNFPGRFSGRQFSNSRSEMNVSTLELGDSALYLCASRLRGNHQETQYFGPGTRLLVL.

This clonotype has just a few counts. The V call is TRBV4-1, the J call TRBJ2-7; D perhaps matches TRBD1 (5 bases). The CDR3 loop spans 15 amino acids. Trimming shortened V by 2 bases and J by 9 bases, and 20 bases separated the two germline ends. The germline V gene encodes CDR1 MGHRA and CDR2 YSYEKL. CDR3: CASSQSTARPWVQYF. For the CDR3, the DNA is TGCGCCAGCAGCCAATCGACAGCCCGGCCGTGGGTGCAGTACTTC.